A selection of T cell receptor beta chains follows, all from one sample in a study of T-cell reconstitution after alpha-beta-depleted transplantation in children. Each CDR3 protein gets one entry after TCRdb re-called the PCR reads with MiXCR. The sample holds under 300,000 distinct CDR3 sequences, about 9.9% seen once. This specimen consisted of peripheral blood, obtained 180 days after TCRalphabeta/CD19-depleted stem cell transplant. The receptor source for this set is a male patient between 2 and 10 years old who had a stem cell transplant for chronic granulomatous disease, so the T cells may come from the graft donor. The conserved cysteine and the conserved F or W are not part of the CDR3 here. Not all rows give a size; the values are once, few, many and, for expanded clones, a class.

many	TRBV5-6	TRBJ2-5	ASSFGQEETQY
many	TRBV18	TRBJ2-2	ASSPYTGELF
many	TRBV7-2	TRBJ2-7	ASSLGGRKEQY
many	TRBV7-7	TRBJ2-5	ASSNKGGETQY
NA	TRBV5-4	TRBJ2-7	ASSNLAVSYEQY
many	TRBV28	TRBJ2-7	ASTSGTPHEQY
many	TRBV6-2/TRBV6-3	TRBJ2-3	ASSYSPTVRNFADTQY
many	TRBV5-1	TRBJ2-1	ASSFNTIEQF
many	TRBV10-2	TRBJ1-5	ASRDMSNQPQH
NA	TRBV7-9	TRBJ2-1	ASSWSVVADYNEQF
many	TRBV20-1	TRBJ2-2	SARAFYRDTGELF